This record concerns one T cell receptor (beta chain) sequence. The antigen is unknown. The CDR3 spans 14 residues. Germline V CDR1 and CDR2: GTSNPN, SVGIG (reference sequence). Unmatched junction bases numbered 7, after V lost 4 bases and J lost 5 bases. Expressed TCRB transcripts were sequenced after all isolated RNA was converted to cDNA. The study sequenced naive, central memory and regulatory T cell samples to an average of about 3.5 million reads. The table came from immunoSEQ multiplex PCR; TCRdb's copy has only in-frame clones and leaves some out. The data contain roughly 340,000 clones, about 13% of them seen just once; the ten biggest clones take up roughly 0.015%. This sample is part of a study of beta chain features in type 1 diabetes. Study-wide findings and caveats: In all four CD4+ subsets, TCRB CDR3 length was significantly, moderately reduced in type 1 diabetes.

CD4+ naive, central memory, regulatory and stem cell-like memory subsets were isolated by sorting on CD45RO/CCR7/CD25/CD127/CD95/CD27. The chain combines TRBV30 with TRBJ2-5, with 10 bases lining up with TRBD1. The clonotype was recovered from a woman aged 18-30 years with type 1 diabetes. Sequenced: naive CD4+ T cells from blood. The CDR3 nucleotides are TGTGCCTGGACTGCGACAGGGGGCTTTGAGACCCAGTACTTC. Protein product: CAWTATGGFETQYF.